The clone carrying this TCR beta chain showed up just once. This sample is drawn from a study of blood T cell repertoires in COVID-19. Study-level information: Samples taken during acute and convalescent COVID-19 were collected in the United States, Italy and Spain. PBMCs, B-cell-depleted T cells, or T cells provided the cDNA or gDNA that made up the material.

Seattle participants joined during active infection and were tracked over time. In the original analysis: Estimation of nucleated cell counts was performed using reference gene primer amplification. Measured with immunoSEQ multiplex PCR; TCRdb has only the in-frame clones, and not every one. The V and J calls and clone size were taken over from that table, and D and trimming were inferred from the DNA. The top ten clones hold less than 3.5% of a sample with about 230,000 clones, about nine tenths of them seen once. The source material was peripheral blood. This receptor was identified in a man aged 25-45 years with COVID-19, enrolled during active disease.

CDR3 residues: CASSLAFVSYEQYF. In DNA form, the CDR3 reads TGTGCCAGCAGCTTGGCCTTTGTTTCCTACGAGCAGTACTTC. The V call is TRBV5-5, the J call TRBJ2-7; D not resolved. The germline V gene encodes CDR1 SGHKS and CDR2 YYEKEE (reference sequence). Trimming left V 0 bases short and J 1 base short, with 8 bases between. The CDR3 is 14 amino acids.